The 17 T cell receptor beta chains below all came from one sample that was sequenced in a study of monozygotic twins with inflammatory bowel disease. TCRdb re-called the 5' RACE reads and catalogs CDR3 proteins one per entry, DNA excluded. The data show about 210,000 distinct CDR3 sequences, and the top ten clones hold 7.5% to 8%. Specimen: blood. The receptors here all came from a human donor with ulcerative colitis or Crohn's disease, or a healthy co-twin of an affected twin (not recorded which).

The chain couples TRBV5-1 to TRBJ2-7; the D gene TCRdb calls, TRBD2, cannot be checked with no DNA. Germline V gene lookup returns CDR1 SGHRS and CDR2 YFSETQ. The CDR3 totals 15 residues. The CDR3: CASSPGDWSSYEQYF.

The CDR3 sequence is CASSPRPTGGDYTGELFF. The chain joins TRBV11-3 to TRBJ2-2; the D call from TCRdb, TRBD1, cannot be confirmed without DNA. Germline V gene lookup returns CDR1 SGHNT and CDR2 YENEEA. This CDR3 contains 18 residues. Full variable domain (outside the CDR3, taken from reference TRBV11-3 and TRBJ2-2): EAGVVQSPRYKIIEKKQPVAFWCNPISGHNTLYWYLQNLGQGPELLIRYENEEAVDDSQLPKDRFSAERLKGVDSTLKIQPAELGDSAVYLCASSPRPTGGDYTGELFFGEGSRLTVL.

The chain links TRBV7-6 to TRBJ1-4; TCRdb designates TRBD1, a call that cannot be tested without DNA. Per germline, CDR1 SGHVS and CDR2 FNYEAQ. The CDR3 has 15 amino acids. This CDR3 is CASSLEPGANEKLFF. The complete variable domain, with remaining parts taken from reference TRBV7-6 and TRBJ1-4, reads GAGVSQSPRYKVTKRGQDVALRCDPISGHVSLYWYRQALGQGPEFLTYFNYEAQQDKSGLPNDRFSAERPEGSISTLTIQRTEQRDSAMYRCASSLEPGANEKLFFGSGTQLSVL.

The chain is built from TRBV7-2 and TRBJ2-4; TCRdb names TRBD1, which stays unverified in the absence of DNA. CDR3 length: 13 residues. CDR1 is SGHTA and CDR2 is FQGNSA in the germline V gene. This CDR3 is CASSSAQGGIQYF.

The V gene is TRBV27, the J gene TRBJ1-6; TCRdb's assignment of TRBD1 cannot be checked, as there is no DNA. Germline CDR1 reads MNHEY; CDR2 reads SMNVEV (reference sequence). This CDR3 region has 18 residues. The chain's CDR3 is CASSLLNLGPPPNSPLHF.

The chain is built from TRBV7-8 and TRBJ1-5; TCRdb designates TRBD1, a call that cannot be tested without DNA. The germline V gene has CDR1 SGHVS and CDR2 FQNEAQ. The CDR3 has 12 residues. The chain's CDR3 is CAGGQTNQPQHF. The complete variable domain, with remaining parts taken from reference TRBV7-8 and TRBJ1-5, reads GAGVSQSPRYKVAKRGQDVALRCDPISGHVSLFWYQQALGQGPEFLTYFQNEAQLDKSGLPSDRFFAERPEGSVSTLKIQRTQQEDSAVYLCAGGQTNQPQHFGDGTRLSIL.

The CDR3 here is CASSLNRGPGTQYF. This rearrangement joins TRBV5-6 to TRBJ2-5; no DNA is available, so the TRBD1 call from TCRdb remains unchecked. The CDR3 has 14 amino acids. CDR1 and CDR2 (germline): SGHDT, YYEEEE.

The CDR3 spells CATGSGQAHQETQYF. The chain carries TRBV6-2 or TRBV6-3 and TRBJ2-5; there is no DNA to check the TCRdb D call of TRBD1. The CDR3 is 15 residues long. Germline loops: CDR1 MNHEY, CDR2 SVGEGT.

The chain is built from TRBV29-1 and TRBJ1-2; TCRdb's D call of TRBD1 is untestable without DNA. The V gene's germline CDR1 is SQVTM and CDR2 ANQGSEA. The CDR3 loop spans 15 amino acids. CDR3 region: CSVEMIEDREYGYTF.

V usage is TRBV5-1 and J usage is TRBJ2-3. The germline CDR1 and CDR2 sequences are SGHRS and YFSETQ. This CDR3 has 12 residues. The CDR3 loop reads CASSRSADTQYF.

This chain connects TRBV7-6 to TRBJ2-3; TCRdb outputs TRBD1, but without DNA this stays unchecked. CDR3 length: 14 amino acids. Germline V gives CDR1 SGHVS, CDR2 FNYEAQ. The CDR3 loop reads CASSLEGGKNTQYF.

The rearrangement links TRBV5-1 to TRBJ2-4. This CDR3 is 15 amino acids long. Germline CDR1 SGHRS, CDR2 YFSETQ. CDR3 loop: CASSSTPDSQNIQYF.

The rearrangement links TRBV7-3 to TRBJ1-6; as DNA is missing, the TRBD1 call by TCRdb cannot be tested. CDR1 and CDR2 (germline): SGHTA, FQGTGA. The CDR3 has 16 residues. CDR3 region: CASSLSGRQYNSPLHF. The complete variable domain, with remaining parts taken from reference TRBV7-3 and TRBJ1-6, reads GAGVSQTPSNKVTEKGKYVELRCDPISGHTALYWYRQSLGQGPEFLIYFQGTGAADDSGLPNDRFFAVRPEGSVSTLKIQRTERGDSAVYLCASSLSGRQYNSPLHFGNGTRLTVT.

The chain employs TRBV15 and TRBJ2-1. There are 15 residues in the CDR3. Germline V gives CDR1 LNHNV, CDR2 YYDKDF (reference sequence). CDR3 sequence: CATSRDLTGYNEQFF.

V gene TRBV5-1 combines with J gene TRBJ2-1; TCRdb's D gene call, TRBD1, goes unchecked for lack of DNA. Germline values: CDR1 SGHRS, CDR2 YFSETQ. The CDR3 runs 17 residues. CDR3 residues: CASSLVLGVGTDNEQFF.

The CDR3 reads CASSLEGRGTGELFF. The chain joins TRBV6-1 to TRBJ2-2; TCRdb picks TRBD1, but there is no DNA to check that call. The CDR3 totals 15 residues. The V gene's germline CDR1 is MNHNS and CDR2 SASEGT.

The chain has TRBV6-1 and TRBJ1-1; TCRdb returns TRBD1, unconfirmable since there is no DNA. The CDR3 has 14 residues. The V gene's germline CDR1 is MNHNS and CDR2 SASEGT. This CDR3 is CASSDRGAITEAFF.